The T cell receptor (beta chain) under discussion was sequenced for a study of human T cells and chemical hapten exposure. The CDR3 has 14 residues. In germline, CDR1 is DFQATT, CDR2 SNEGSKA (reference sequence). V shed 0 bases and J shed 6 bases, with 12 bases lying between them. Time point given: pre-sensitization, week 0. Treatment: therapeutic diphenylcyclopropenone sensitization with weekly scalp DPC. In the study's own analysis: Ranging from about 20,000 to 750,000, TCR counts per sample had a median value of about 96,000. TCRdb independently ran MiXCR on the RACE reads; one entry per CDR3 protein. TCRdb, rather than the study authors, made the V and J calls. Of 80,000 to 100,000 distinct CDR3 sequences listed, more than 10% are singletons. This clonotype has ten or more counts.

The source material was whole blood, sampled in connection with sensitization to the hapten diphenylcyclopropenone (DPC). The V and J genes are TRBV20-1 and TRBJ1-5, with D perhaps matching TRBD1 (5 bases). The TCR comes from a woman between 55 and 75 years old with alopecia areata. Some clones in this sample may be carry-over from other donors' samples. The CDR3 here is CSARDRRGGQPQHF. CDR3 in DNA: TGCAGTGCTAGAGATCGGAGGGGTGGTCAGCCCCAGCATTTT.